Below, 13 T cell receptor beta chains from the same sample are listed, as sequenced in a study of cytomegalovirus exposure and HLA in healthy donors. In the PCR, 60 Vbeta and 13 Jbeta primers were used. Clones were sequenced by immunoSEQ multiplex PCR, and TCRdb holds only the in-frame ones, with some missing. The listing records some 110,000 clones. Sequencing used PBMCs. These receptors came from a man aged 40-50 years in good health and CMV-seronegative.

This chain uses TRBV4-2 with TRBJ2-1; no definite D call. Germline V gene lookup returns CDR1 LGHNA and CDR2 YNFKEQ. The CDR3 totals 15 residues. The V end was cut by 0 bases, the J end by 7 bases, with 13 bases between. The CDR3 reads CASSQERHGANEQFF. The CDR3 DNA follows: TGTGCCAGCAGCCAAGAAAGACACGGCGCTAATGAGCAGTTCTTC.

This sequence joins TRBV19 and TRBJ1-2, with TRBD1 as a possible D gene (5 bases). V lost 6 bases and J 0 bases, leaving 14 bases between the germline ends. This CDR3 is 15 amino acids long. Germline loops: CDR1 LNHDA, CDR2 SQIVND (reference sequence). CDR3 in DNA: TGTGCCAGTAGCGGATTAGACAGATCTAACTATGGCTACACCTTC. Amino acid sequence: CASSGLDRSNYGYTF.

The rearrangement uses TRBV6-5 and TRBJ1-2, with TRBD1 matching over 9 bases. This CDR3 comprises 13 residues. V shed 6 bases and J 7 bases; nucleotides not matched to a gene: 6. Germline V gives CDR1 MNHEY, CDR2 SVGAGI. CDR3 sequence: CASSPRDRAGYTF. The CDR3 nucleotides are TGTGCCAGCAGCCCGCGGGACAGGGCTGGCTACACCTTC.

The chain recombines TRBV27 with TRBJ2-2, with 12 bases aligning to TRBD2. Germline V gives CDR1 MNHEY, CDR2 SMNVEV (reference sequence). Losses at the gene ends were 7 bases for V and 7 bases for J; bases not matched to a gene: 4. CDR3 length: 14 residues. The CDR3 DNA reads TGTGCCAGCAATCTAGCGGGAGGGAACGGGGAGCTGTTTTTT. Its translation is CASNLAGGNGELFF.

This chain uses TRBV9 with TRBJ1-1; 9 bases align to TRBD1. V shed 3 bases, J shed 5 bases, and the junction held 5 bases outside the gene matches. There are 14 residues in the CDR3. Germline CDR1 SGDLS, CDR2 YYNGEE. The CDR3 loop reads CASSAGTGRTEAFF. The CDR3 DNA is TGTGCCAGCAGCGCCGGGACAGGGCGAACTGAAGCTTTCTTT.

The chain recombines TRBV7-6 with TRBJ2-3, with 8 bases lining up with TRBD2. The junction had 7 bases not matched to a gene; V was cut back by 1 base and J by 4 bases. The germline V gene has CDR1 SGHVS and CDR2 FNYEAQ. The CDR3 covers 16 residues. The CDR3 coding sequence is TGTGCCAGCAGCTTAGGTGGGGCGGGAGGCGCAGATACGCAGTATTTT. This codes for CASSLGGAGGADTQYF.

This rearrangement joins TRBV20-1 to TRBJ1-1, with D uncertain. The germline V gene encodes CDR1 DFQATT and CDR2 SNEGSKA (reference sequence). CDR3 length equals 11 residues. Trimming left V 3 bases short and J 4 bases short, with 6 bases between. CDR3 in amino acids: CSASWATEAFF. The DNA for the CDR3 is TGCAGTGCTAGTTGGGCCACTGAAGCTTTCTTT.

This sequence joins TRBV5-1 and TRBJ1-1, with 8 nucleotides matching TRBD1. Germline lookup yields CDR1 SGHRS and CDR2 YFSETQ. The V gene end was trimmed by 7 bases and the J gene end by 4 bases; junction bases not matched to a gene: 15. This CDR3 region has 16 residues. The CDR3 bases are TGCGCCAGCTCTGGACAGGGTTCACTCCTTGGCACTGAAGCTTTCTTT. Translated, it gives CASSGQGSLLGTEAFF.

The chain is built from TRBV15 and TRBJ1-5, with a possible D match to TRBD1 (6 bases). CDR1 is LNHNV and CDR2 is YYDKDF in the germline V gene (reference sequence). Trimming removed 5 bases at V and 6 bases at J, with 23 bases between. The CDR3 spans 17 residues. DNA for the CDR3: TGTGCCACCAGCGGAGGCTTCACAGGGCTCAGTAGTCAGCCCCAGCATTTT. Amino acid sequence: CATSGGFTGLSSQPQHF.

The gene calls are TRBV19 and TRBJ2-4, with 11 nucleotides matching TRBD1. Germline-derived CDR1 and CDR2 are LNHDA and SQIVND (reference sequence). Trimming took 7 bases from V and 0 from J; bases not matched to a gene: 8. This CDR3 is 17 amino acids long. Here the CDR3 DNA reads TGTGCCAGTATTGGGACAGGGGGTCTTTCAGCCAAAAACATTCAGTACTTC. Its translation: CASIGTGGLSAKNIQYF. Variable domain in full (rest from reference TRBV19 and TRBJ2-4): DGGITQSPKYLFRKEGQNVTLSCEQNLNHDAMYWYRQDPGQGLRLIYYSQIVNDFQKGDIAEGYSVSREKKESFPLTVTSAQKNPTAFYLCASIGTGGLSAKNIQYFGAGTRLSVL.

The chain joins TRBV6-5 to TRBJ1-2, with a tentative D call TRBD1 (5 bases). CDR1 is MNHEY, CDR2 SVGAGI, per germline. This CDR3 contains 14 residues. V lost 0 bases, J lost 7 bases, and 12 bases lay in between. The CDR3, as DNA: TGTGCCAGCAGTTACTCACAGGAATTGATTGGCTACACCTTC. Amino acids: CASSYSQELIGYTF.

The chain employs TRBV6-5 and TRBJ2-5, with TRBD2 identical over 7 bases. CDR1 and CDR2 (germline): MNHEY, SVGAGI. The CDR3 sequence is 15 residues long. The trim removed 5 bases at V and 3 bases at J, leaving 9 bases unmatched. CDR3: CASSISGYYEETQYF. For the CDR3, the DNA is TGTGCCAGCAGTATTAGCGGGTACTACGAAGAGACCCAGTACTTC.

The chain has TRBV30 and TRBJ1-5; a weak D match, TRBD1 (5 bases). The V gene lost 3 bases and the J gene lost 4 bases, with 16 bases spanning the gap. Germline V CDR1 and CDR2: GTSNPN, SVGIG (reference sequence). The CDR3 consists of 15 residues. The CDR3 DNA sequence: TGTGCCTGGAGCCCCCGTGGGGGGGGGAATCAGCCCCAGCATTTT. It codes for CAWSPRGGGNQPQHF.